These T cell receptor beta chains were read from a single sample in a study of cytomegalovirus exposure and HLA in healthy donors. TCRdb's copy holds only in-frame clones and misses some; the assay was immunoSEQ multiplex PCR. The sample yields 55,000 to 70,000 clones, about 89% seen once. The sequencing sample was made of PBMCs. These receptors were taken from a young man in good health and CMV-seronegative. Both conserved end residues are part of each CDR3. The order of the fields is D gene, clone size, V gene, J gene, CDR3 protein, CDR3 DNA. D genes are given only for firm matches. Expanded clones are given a class, and other clones once, few, many or no size at all.

D: TRBD1
size: -
V: TRBV4-1
J: TRBJ2-2
CDR3: CASSQEVLRAGGRTGELFF
DNA: TGCGCCAGCAGCCAAGAAGTTCTCCGGGCAGGGGGAAGGACCGGGGAGCTGTTTTTT

D: -
size: -
V: TRBV19
J: TRBJ2-5
CDR3: CASTSRTAQETQYF
DNA: TGTGCCAGTACCTCGAGGACAGCCCAAGAGACCCAGTACTTC

D: -
size: -
V: TRBV7-2
J: TRBJ2-7
CDR3: CASSFGHYYEQYF
DNA: TGTGCCAGCAGCTTTGGACACTACTACGAGCAGTACTTC

D: -
size: -
V: TRBV27
J: TRBJ1-2
CDR3: CASSSQGDRNGYTF
DNA: TGTGCCAGCAGTTCACAGGGTGATCGGAATGGCTACACCTTC

D: -
size: -
V: TRBV29-1
J: TRBJ2-5
CDR3: CSVEDQVNGKETQYF
DNA: TGCAGCGTTGAAGATCAGGTTAACGGAAAAGAGACCCAGTACTTC

D: -
size: -
V: TRBV18
J: TRBJ2-6
CDR3: CASSPQGPGANSGANVLTF
DNA: TGTGCCAGCTCACCCCAAGGACCGGGAGCAAACTCTGGGGCCAACGTCCTGACTTTC

D: -
size: -
V: TRBV12-5
J: TRBJ2-1
CDR3: CARGGKFF
DNA: TGTGCTAGGGGCGGGAAGTTCTTC

D: TRBD1
size: -
V: TRBV19
J: TRBJ2-6
CDR3: CASSRDRVKSGANVLTF
DNA: TGTGCCAGTAGCCGGGACAGGGTGAAATCTGGGGCCAACGTCCTGACTTTC

D: TRBD2
size: once
V: TRBV11-2
J: TRBJ2-1
CDR3: CASSIGTSQGNEQFF
DNA: TGTGCCAGCAGCATCGGGACTAGTCAGGGCAATGAGCAGTTCTTC

D: TRBD1
size: -
V: TRBV30
J: TRBJ1-2
CDR3: CAWNRGFGYGYTF
DNA: TGTGCCTGGAACAGGGGGTTTGGGTATGGCTACACCTTC

D: -
size: -
V: TRBV11-2
J: TRBJ2-1
CDR3: CASRKLKGAVSYNEQFF
DNA: TGTGCCAGCAGAAAGCTAAAAGGGGCGGTCTCCTACAATGAGCAGTTCTTC

D: -
size: -
V: TRBV6-1
J: TRBJ2-1
CDR3: CASSEIEGDEQFF
DNA: TGTGCCAGCAGTGAAATCGAAGGAGATGAGCAGTTCTTC

D: TRBD2
size: -
V: TRBV18
J: TRBJ2-7
CDR3: CASSRSGRAEEQYF
DNA: TGTGCCAGCTCACGTAGCGGGAGGGCGGAAGAGCAGTACTTC

D: TRBD1
size: -
V: TRBV4-3
J: TRBJ1-2
CDR3: CASSRGDRDYGYTF
DNA: TGCGCCAGCAGCCGAGGGGACAGGGATTATGGCTACACCTTC

D: TRBD1
size: -
V: TRBV30
J: TRBJ1-4
CDR3: CAWSPYTGVGEKLFF
DNA: TGTGCCTGGAGCCCATACACAGGGGTGGGTGAAAAACTGTTTTTT

D: TRBD1
size: once
V: TRBV7-3
J: TRBJ2-1
CDR3: CASSPGGQGISEQFF
DNA: TGTGCCAGCAGCCCCGGAGGACAGGGGATCAGTGAGCAGTTCTTC